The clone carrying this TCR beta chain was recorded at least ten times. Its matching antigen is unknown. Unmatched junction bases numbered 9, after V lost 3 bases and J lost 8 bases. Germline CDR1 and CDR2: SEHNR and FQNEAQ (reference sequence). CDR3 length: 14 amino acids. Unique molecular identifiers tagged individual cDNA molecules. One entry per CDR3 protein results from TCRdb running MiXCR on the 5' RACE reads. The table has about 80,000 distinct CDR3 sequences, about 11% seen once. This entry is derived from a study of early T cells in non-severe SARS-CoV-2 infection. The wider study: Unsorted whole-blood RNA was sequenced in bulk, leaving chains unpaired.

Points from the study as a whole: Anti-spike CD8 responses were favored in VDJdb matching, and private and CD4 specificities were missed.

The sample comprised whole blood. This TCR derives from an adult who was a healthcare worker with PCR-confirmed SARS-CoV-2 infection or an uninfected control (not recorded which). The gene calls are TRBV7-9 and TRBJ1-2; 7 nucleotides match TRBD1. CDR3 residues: CASSFFDRAEGYTF. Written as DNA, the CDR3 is TGTGCCAGCAGCTTTTTTGACAGGGCGGAAGGCTACACCTTC.